These 31 T cell receptor beta chains share one sample of origin, sequenced in a study of blood T cell repertoires in COVID-19 (dated by TCRdb to 2018 to 2021). The library was obtained by the immunoSEQ multiplex PCR assay. In its TCRdb copy, this immuneACCESS table keeps in-frame sequences only and misses some clones. Where compared with another copy, unresolved V genes explain less than half of these, and the others have no known cause. This sample has around 200,000 clones in its table, and around four fifths of those were observed once. Roughly 2.8% of the sample is taken by the ten largest. Sequenced sample: peripheral blood. These TCRs come from a man over 45 with active or convalescent COVID-19.

This clone was seen a few times. The J gene is TRBJ2-3, the V gene TRBV5-6, with D unclear. Germline V gene sequence: CDR1 SGHDT, CDR2 YYEEEE. V was shortened by 0 bases and J by 3 bases, with 8 bases between the two germline ends. This CDR3 has 14 residues. The CDR3 sequence: CASSLGAGTDTQYF. DNA for the CDR3: TGTGCCAGCAGCTTGGGCGCCGGGACAGATACGCAGTATTTT.

The chain links TRBV10-3 to TRBJ1-2; 7 bases map to TRBD1. The ends lost 6 bases at V and 8 bases at J; junction bases unmatched: 6. This CDR3 contains 12 residues. Per the germline V gene, CDR1 is ENHRY and CDR2 is SYGVKD. This chain's CDR3 is CAISKQGQGYTF. As DNA, the CDR3 is TGTGCCATCAGCAAACAGGGGCAGGGCTACACCTTC.

This clone was observed a handful of times. The CDR3 protein is CATSRESADSYFSGANVLTF. As DNA, the CDR3 is TGTGCCACCAGCAGAGAGTCAGCGGACAGCTATTTCTCTGGGGCCAACGTCCTGACTTTC. The chain joins TRBV15 to TRBJ2-6, with TRBD1 as a possible D gene (6 bases). This CDR3 contains 20 residues. Germline CDR1 reads LNHNV; CDR2 reads YYDKDF (reference sequence). V was clipped by 0 bases and J by 0 bases, with 18 bases between them.

There are many counts of this clone. The CDR3 reads CASSPDRGHGYTF. The DNA for the CDR3 is TGTGCCAGCAGTCCGGACAGGGGGCATGGCTACACCTTC. The chain links TRBV7-2 to TRBJ1-2, with TRBD1 matching over 11 bases. CDR1 and CDR2 from the germline V gene are SGHTA and FQGNSA. This CDR3 region has 13 residues. With 6 bases clipped from V and 6 bases from J, the junction kept 3 bases outside the gene matches.

This clone was detected only a few times. The chain combines TRBV6-5 with TRBJ1-1; possible D gene TRBD1, 6 bases. The germline V and J ends were trimmed by 6 bases and 0 bases, with 14 bases remaining between them. The CDR3 loop spans 15 amino acids. From germline, CDR1 is MNHEY and CDR2 SVGAGI. CDR3 residues: CASRDTGQLNTEAFF. DNA for the CDR3: TGTGCCAGCAGGGATACAGGGCAGCTGAACACTGAAGCTTTCTTT.

The chain links TRBV28 to TRBJ1-4, with unresolved D. Germline CDR1 MDHEN, CDR2 SYDVKM. CDR3 length equals 16 residues. The V gene lost 6 bases and the J gene lost 8 bases, with 22 bases spanning the gap. CDR3 nucleotides: TGTGCCAGCAGCTTAAGGAGCCGGTTGACCAGAGAAAAACTGTTTTTT. This encodes CASSLRSRLTREKLFF.

The chain links TRBV29-1 to TRBJ2-5, with D unresolved. The V end was cut by 4 bases, the J end by 4 bases, with 7 bases between. The CDR3 length is 11 residues. From germline, CDR1 is SQVTM and CDR2 ANQGSEA. The DNA for the CDR3 is TGCAGCGTTGTGGCACCAGAGACCCAGTACTTC. Translation: CSVVAPETQYF. The full variable domain, in which reference TRBV29-1 and TRBJ2-5 provide the parts outside the CDR3, is SAVISQKPSRDICQRGTSLTIQCQVDSQVTMMFWYRQQPGQSLTLIATANQGSEATYESGFVIDKFPISRPNLTFSTLTVSNMSPEDSSIYLCSVVAPETQYFGPGTRLLVL.

This chain joins TRBV25-1 and TRBJ1-1; 8 bases agree with TRBD1. The germline CDR1 and CDR2 sequences are MGHDK and SYGVNS. V trimming: 4 bases; J trimming: 5 bases; junction bases outside the gene matches: 3. CDR3 size: 13 residues. CDR3 amino acids: CASSAGGRTEAFF. CDR3 bases: TGTGCCAGCAGTGCAGGGGGCAGAACTGAAGCTTTCTTT.

J is TRBJ2-5 and V is TRBV19, with TRBD2 matching over 12 bases. This CDR3 is built from 15 residues. Germline loops: CDR1 LNHDA, CDR2 SQIVND (reference sequence). V shed 4 bases and J 4 bases; nucleotides not matched to a gene: 4. In nucleotides, the CDR3 is TGTGCCAGTAGTACGGGACTAGCGGGCCGAGAGACCCAGTACTTC. This encodes CASSTGLAGRETQYF. Full variable domain (outside the CDR3, taken from reference TRBV19 and TRBJ2-5): DGGITQSPKYLFRKEGQNVTLSCEQNLNHDAMYWYRQDPGQGLRLIYYSQIVNDFQKGDIAEGYSVSREKKESFPLTVTSAQKNPTAFYLCASSTGLAGRETQYFGPGTRLLVL.

The rearrangement uses TRBV19 and TRBJ1-2; D possibly corresponds to TRBD1 (5 bases). The CDR3 covers 14 residues. The germline CDR1 and CDR2 sequences are LNHDA and SQIVND (reference sequence). Deletions cut 3 bases from V and 4 bases from J, with 12 bases between. CDR3 DNA: TGTGCCAGTAGTATCCCCGGGGGTGGCTATGGCTACACCTTC. It encodes CASSIPGGGYGYTF.

The rearrangement uses TRBV7-6 and TRBJ1-1; D is unresolved. Deletions cut 0 bases from V and 1 base from J, with 15 bases between. This CDR3 is 17 amino acids long. Germline CDR1 SGHVS, CDR2 FNYEAQ. The CDR3, as DNA: TGTGCCAGCAGCTTAGCAGCAATGGCAGGTCCGAACACTGAAGCTTTCTTT. This codes for CASSLAAMAGPNTEAFF.

This clone appeared a few times. This sequence joins TRBV28 and TRBJ2-7; 10 bases line up with TRBD1. The V gene end was trimmed by 4 bases and the J gene end by 4 bases; junction bases not matched to a gene: 10. The CDR3 has 16 residues. The germline CDR1 and CDR2 sequences are MDHEN and SYDVKM. CDR3 sequence (DNA): TGTGCCAGCAGTTCCTCCGACAGGGGGCGAAGGTACGAGCAGTACTTC. It codes for CASSSSDRGRRYEQYF. The variable domain in full, completed from reference TRBV28 and TRBJ2-7, reads DVKVTQSSRYLVKRTGEKVFLECVQDMDHENMFWYRQDPGLGLRLIYFSYDVKMKEKGDIPEGYSVSREKKERFSLILESASTNQTSMYLCASSSSDRGRRYEQYFGPGTRLTVT.

The chain couples TRBV2 to TRBJ1-2; 8 bases map to TRBD1. Trimming at V came to 5 bases and at J to 7 bases, leaving 6 bases not matched to a gene. The germline V gene has CDR1 SNHLY and CDR2 FYNNEI. The CDR3 length is 13 residues. DNA of the CDR3: TGTGCCAGCAGTCCCGGGACAGGTGGTGGCTACACCTTC. Translating gives CASSPGTGGGYTF.

This clone was counted between two and nine times. The rearrangement links TRBV21-1 to TRBJ1-2; TRBD1, the D gene given by the table, was not confirmed from the DNA. TRBV21-1 is noted as a pseudogene. The CDR3 extends over 16 amino acids. The CDR3 loop reads CASSKWRAGGAIGYTF. The DNA for the CDR3 is TGTGCCAGCAGCAAATGGAGGGCAGGGGGCGCGATTGGCTACACCTTC.

The chain uses TRBV7-9 and TRBJ2-4, with D possibly matching TRBD2 (5 bases). This CDR3 comprises 14 residues. Between the trimmed V and J ends, which lost 2 bases and 1 base, there was a span of 6 bases. Germline lookup yields CDR1 SEHNR and CDR2 FQNEAQ (reference sequence). The CDR3: CASSLTGAKNIQYF. CDR3 sequence (DNA): TGTGCCAGCAGCTTAACGGGGGCCAAAAACATTCAGTACTTC. The full variable domain, in which reference TRBV7-9 and TRBJ2-4 provide the parts outside the CDR3, is DTGVSQNPRHKITKRGQNVTFRCDPISEHNRLYWYRQTLGQGPEFLTYFQNEAQLEKSRLLSDRFSAERPKGSFSTLEIQRTEQGDSAMYLCASSLTGAKNIQYFGAGTRLSVL.

The gene calls are TRBV2 and TRBJ1-5; D gene ambiguous. The germline V and J ends were trimmed by 6 bases and 0 bases, with 12 bases remaining between them. Germline CDR1 reads SNHLY; CDR2 reads FYNNEI. The CDR3 spans 15 residues. This CDR3 reads CASSLSRYSNQPQHF. The CDR3 coding sequence is TGTGCCAGCAGCCTGAGCCGTTATAGCAATCAGCCCCAGCATTTT.

This chain uses TRBV3-1 (or the pseudogene TRBV3-2) with TRBJ1-6; no clear D gene. CDR1 and CDR2 (germline): LGHDT, YNNKEL (reference sequence). Between the trimmed V and J ends, which lost 0 bases and 7 bases, there was a span of 7 bases. The CDR3 totals 14 residues. CDR3 sequence (DNA): TGTGCCAGCAGCCAAGAATCTACGAATTCACCCCTCCACTTT. This codes for CASSQESTNSPLHF.

The chain employs TRBV13 and TRBJ1-4; D possibly corresponds to TRBD1 (5 bases). Trimming stripped 4 bases from V and 4 bases from J, with 10 bases between. This CDR3 region has 14 residues. Germline V gene sequence: CDR1 PRHDT, CDR2 FYEKMQ (reference sequence). The CDR3 region has the DNA TGTGCCAGCAGCTGGGGCGGGGATAATGAAAAACTGTTTTTT. It yields the protein CASSWGGDNEKLFF.

The CDR3 DNA follows: TGTGCCAGCAGCCGGACAGGGTACTACGAGCAGTACTTC. Translation gives CASSRTGYYEQYF. The rearrangement joins TRBV27 to TRBJ2-7; TRBD1 agrees at 8 bases. Germline trimming cut 6 bases from V and 3 bases from J; bases unmatched to any gene: 4. The CDR3 spans 13 residues. Germline V gene data show CDR1 as MNHEY and CDR2 as SMNVEV (reference sequence).

The chain has TRBV21-1 and TRBJ2-1; TRBD2, the table's D call, was not compared with the DNA. TRBV21-1 is listed as a pseudogene. The length of the CDR3 is 15 residues. CDR3 nucleotide sequence: TGTGCCAGCAGCAGGCGGCTAGCGGGAGTAAATGAGCAGTTCTTC. Protein: CASSRRLAGVNEQFF.

This clone was detected only a few times. The genes are TRBV4-1 and TRBJ1-3; the D gene is possibly TRBD1 (5 bases). Trimming took off 4 bases at V and 2 bases at J, with 12 bases between the two ends. The germline gives CDR1 MGHRA, CDR2 YSYEKL. CDR3 length: 15 residues. The chain's CDR3 is CASSPLGLAGNTIYF. In nucleotides, the CDR3 is TGCGCCAGCAGCCCCCTGGGGCTAGCTGGAAACACCATATATTTT.

This chain joins TRBV12-5 and TRBJ1-1; unclear D gene. Trimming stripped 7 bases from V and 4 bases from J, with 13 bases between. The CDR3 runs to 13 residues. Germline assignment: CDR1 LGHNT and CDR2 FRNRAP. CDR3 nucleotides: TGTGCTAGTGCCCCCTACCGGGGCACTGAAGCTTTCTTT. Its protein product is CASAPYRGTEAFF. The variable domain in full, completed from reference TRBV12-5 and TRBJ1-1, reads DARVTQTPRHKVTEMGQEVTMRCQPILGHNTVFWYRQTMMQGLELLAYFRNRAPLDDSGMPKDRFSAEMPDATLATLKIQPSEPRDSAVYFCASAPYRGTEAFFGQGTRLTVV.

By proportion, this clone is medium-sized. The sample contains more than one DNA sequence encoding this CDR3. The chain employs TRBV19 and TRBJ2-2, with TRBD1 as a possible D gene (7 bases). This CDR3 comprises 16 residues. V was cut by 0 bases and J by 1 base, with 9 bases left in between. The germline gives CDR1 LNHDA, CDR2 SQIVND (reference sequence). The DNA of the CDR3 is TGTGCCAGTAGTATAGACAGGGGGGAGAACACCGGGGAGCTGTTTTTT. It translates to CASSIDRGENTGELFF.

This clone was picked up a small number of times. The J gene is TRBJ1-2, the V gene TRBV5-4, with D hard to call. V was cut by 4 bases and J by 9 bases, with 10 bases left in between. Germline CDR1 is SGHNT and CDR2 is YYREEE (reference sequence). The CDR3 runs 11 residues. CDR3 protein: CASSLMRSYTF. In DNA form, the CDR3 reads TGTGCCAGCAGCCTAATGCGGAGCTACACCTTC.

The genes are TRBV7-9 and TRBJ1-1; D is ambiguous. The CDR3 has 15 residues. V lost 3 bases, J lost 0 bases, and 11 bases lay in between. The germline V gene encodes CDR1 SEHNR and CDR2 FQNEAQ (reference sequence). The CDR3 is CASSFQGRLNTEAFF. The CDR3 DNA is TGTGCCAGCAGCTTTCAAGGGAGGCTGAACACTGAAGCTTTCTTT.

The J gene is TRBJ1-2, the V gene TRBV13; D is possibly TRBD1 (6 bases). This CDR3 comprises 17 residues. Germline V CDR1 and CDR2: PRHDT, FYEKMQ (reference sequence). V gave up 2 bases and J gave up 3 bases, with 19 bases separating them. CDR3 residues: CASSLFMAGAADYGYTF. As DNA, the CDR3 is TGTGCCAGCAGCTTATTTATGGCAGGGGCGGCTGACTATGGCTACACCTTC.

The chain employs TRBV4-1 and TRBJ2-1; D may be TRBD2 (5 bases). The CDR3 has 15 residues. CDR1 MGHRA and CDR2 YSYEKL come from the germline V gene. V was pared by 1 base and J by 8 bases, with 15 bases between. This CDR3 reads CASSQGEIERDEQFF. Written as DNA, the CDR3 is TGCGCCAGCAGCCAAGGGGAGATTGAGAGGGATGAGCAGTTCTTC.

The chain couples TRBV11-2 to TRBJ2-3, with a tentative D call TRBD1 (7 bases). Trimming cost V 4 bases and J 2 bases, with 13 bases left between them. In germline, CDR1 is SGHAT, CDR2 FQNNGV. There are 15 residues in the CDR3. The CDR3 DNA sequence: TGTGCCAGCAGCTCCCAGGGGGGCGTCACAGATACGCAGTATTTT. This translates into CASSSQGGVTDTQYF.

This clone was detected only a few times. The V and J genes are TRBV10-3 and TRBJ1-2; TRBD1 matches at 10 bases. Germline V gene lookup returns CDR1 ENHRY and CDR2 SYGVKD. The CDR3 loop spans 15 amino acids. V was pared by 0 bases and J by 7 bases, with 5 bases of the junction left unmatched. In DNA, the CDR3 is TGTGCCATCAGTGAGTCGGGACAGGGGCCGTCTGGCTACACCTTC. Protein product: CAISESGQGPSGYTF.

The J gene is TRBJ2-2, the V gene TRBV18; 9 bases match TRBD1. Germline V lookup: CDR1 KGHSH, CDR2 LQKENI. The length of the CDR3 is 15 residues. V shed 2 bases and J 5 bases; nucleotides not matched to a gene: 3. CDR3 DNA sequence: TGTGCCAGCTCACCAGGGACAGGGATGACCGGGGAGCTGTTTTTT. This gives the protein CASSPGTGMTGELFF. Full variable domain (outside the CDR3, taken from reference TRBV18 and TRBJ2-2): NAGVMQNPRHLVRRRGQEARLRCSPMKGHSHVYWYRQLPEEGLKFMVYLQKENIIDESGMPKERFSAEFPKEGPSILRIQQVVRGDSAAYFCASSPGTGMTGELFFGEGSRLTVL.

J is TRBJ2-2 and V is TRBV4-2, with D hard to call. The germline CDR1 and CDR2 sequences are LGHNA and YNFKEQ. V was cut by 0 bases and J by 4 bases, with 6 bases left in between. The CDR3 is 14 amino acids. In nucleotides, the CDR3 is TGTGCCAGCAGCCAAGAGACTGGCACCGGGGAGCTGTTTTTT. Its translation: CASSQETGTGELFF.